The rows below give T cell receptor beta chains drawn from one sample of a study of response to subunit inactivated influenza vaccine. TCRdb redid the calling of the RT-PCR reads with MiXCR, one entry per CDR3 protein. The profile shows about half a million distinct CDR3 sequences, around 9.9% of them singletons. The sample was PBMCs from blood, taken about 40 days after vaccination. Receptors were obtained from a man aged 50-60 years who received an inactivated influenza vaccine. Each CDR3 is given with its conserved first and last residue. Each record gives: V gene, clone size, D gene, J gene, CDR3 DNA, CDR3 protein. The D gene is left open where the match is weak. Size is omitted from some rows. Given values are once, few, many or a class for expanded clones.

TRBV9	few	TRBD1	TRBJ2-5	TGTGCCAGCAGCAGGGACAGGGGGCGGGGTGAGACCCAGTACTTC	CASSRDRGRGETQYF
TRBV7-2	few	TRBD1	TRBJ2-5	TGTGCCAGCAGCACCAGACAGGGGGTGTTTGAGACCCAGTACTTC	CASSTRQGVFETQYF
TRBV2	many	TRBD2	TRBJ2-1	TGTGCCAGCAGATTTAGACTAGCGGTAAATGAGCAGTTCTTC	CASRFRLAVNEQFF
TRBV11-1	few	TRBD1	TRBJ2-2	TGTGCCAGCAGCTCCGTTTCGAGGGGGCTTTTGGGTACCAACACCGGGGAGCTGTTTTTT	CASSSVSRGLLGTNTGELFF
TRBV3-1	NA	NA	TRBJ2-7	TGTGCCAGCAGCGCTCAAGGGAGGACGACTAGACCAAGCTCCTACGAGCAGTACTTC	CASSAQGRTTRPSSYEQYF
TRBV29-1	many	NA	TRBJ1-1	TGCAGCGTGCTGAACACTGAAGCTTTCTTT	CSVLNTEAFF
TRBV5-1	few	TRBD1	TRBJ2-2	TGCGCCAGCACCTGGACAGGGACCACCGGGGAGCTGTTTTTT	CASTWTGTTGELFF
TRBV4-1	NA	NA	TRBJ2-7	TGCGCCAGCAGCCAAGATTTTAGCTTTTCGGAGGGCGAGCAGTACTTC	CASSQDFSFSEGEQYF
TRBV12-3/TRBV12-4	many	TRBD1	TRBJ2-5	TGTGCCAGCAGGTCAACAGGGGGCGAGACCCAGTACTTC	CASRSTGGETQYF
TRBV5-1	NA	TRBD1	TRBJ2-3	TGCGCCAGCAGCTTGGCTTTGGGACAGAGCACAGATACGCAGTATTTT	CASSLALGQSTDTQYF
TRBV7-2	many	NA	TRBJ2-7	TGTGCCAGCAGCTTCGACTATCTCGGTTCCGAGCAGTACTTC	CASSFDYLGSEQYF
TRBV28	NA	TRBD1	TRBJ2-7	TGTGCCAGCAGTTTATGGGGACAGGGGTGGGAGCAGTACTTC	CASSLWGQGWEQYF
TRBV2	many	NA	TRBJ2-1	TGTGCCAGCTCTACAAGGAGCTCCTACAATGAGCAGTTCTTC	CASSTRSSYNEQFF
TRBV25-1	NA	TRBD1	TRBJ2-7	TGTGCCAGCAGTGAATTGTCCGGGACAGGGATGCACGAGCAGTACTTC	CASSELSGTGMHEQYF
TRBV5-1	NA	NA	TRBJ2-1	TGCGCCAGCAGCTCACCAGGGGCCTACAATCAGCAGTTCTTC	CASSSPGAYNQQFF
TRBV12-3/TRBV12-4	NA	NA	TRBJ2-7	TGTGCCAGCAGCTCTGGACTTTCCCACGAGCAGTACTTC	CASSSGLSHEQYF
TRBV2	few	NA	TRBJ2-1	TGTGCCAGCAGTGTTAGGCGGGCGGCGTACAATGAGCAGTTCTTC	CASSVRRAAYNEQFF
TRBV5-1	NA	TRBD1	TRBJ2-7	TGCGCCAGCAGCTTGGTAGGGGGCGATTCCACTTATTCCTACGAGCAGTACTTC	CASSLVGGDSTYSYEQYF
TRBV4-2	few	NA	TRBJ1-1	TGTGCCAGCAGCCAGGCTACAGGTGGGGGGTCCACTGAAGCTTTCTTT	CASSQATGGGSTEAFF
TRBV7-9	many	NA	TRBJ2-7	TGTGCCAGCAGCTTAGTCCAAGGACGCCCGTCCTACGAGCAGTACTTC	CASSLVQGRPSYEQYF
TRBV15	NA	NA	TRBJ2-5	TGTGCCACCAGCAGAGATCGGCGTCGTCAAGAGACCCAGTACTTC	CATSRDRRRQETQYF
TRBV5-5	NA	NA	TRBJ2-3	TGTGCCAGCCGGCCCCTGTGGTTGGGAAAAGGGAGCACAGATACGCAGTATTTT	CASRPLWLGKGSTDTQYF
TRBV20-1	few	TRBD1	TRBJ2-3	TGCAGTGCCCTTGGACAGGGGACAGATACGCAGTATTTT	CSALGQGTDTQYF
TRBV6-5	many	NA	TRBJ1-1	TGTGCCAGCAGTTACGGGGGACGAGCTTTCTTT	CASSYGGRAFF
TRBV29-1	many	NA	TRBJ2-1	TGCAGCGTTGAGTCGCGCTACGTTAACAATGAGCAGTTCTTC	CSVESRYVNNEQFF
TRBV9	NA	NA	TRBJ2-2	TGTGCCAGCAGCGAGAGCAGTACCTTCACCTGGGAGCTGTTTTTT	CASSESSTFTWELFF
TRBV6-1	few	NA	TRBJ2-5	TGTGCCAGCAGTGAGTCTCGCGGCCAAGAGACCCAGTACTTC	CASSESRGQETQYF
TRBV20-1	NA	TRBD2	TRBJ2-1	TGCAGTGCTAGAGATTTACTAGCGGGGGTTAATGAGCAGTTCTTC	CSARDLLAGVNEQFF
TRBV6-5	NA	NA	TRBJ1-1	TGTGCCAGCAGTTACGAGGTCGACAGACTCCTTGGCACTGAAGCTTTCTTT	CASSYEVDRLLGTEAFF
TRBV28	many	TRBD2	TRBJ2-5	TGTGCCAGCAGTACCCACTTTAGCGGGGGGGCCGGGGAGACCCAGTACTTC	CASSTHFSGGAGETQYF
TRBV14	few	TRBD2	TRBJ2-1	TGTGCCAGCAGCCGGACTAGGTCTATCAATGAGCAGTTCTTC	CASSRTRSINEQFF
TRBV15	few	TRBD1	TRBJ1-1	TGTGCCACCAGCAGAGAACTGCCGGGACAGGGTTCTGAAGCTTTCTTT	CATSRELPGQGSEAFF